This T cell receptor (beta chain) was retrieved from a study of shared clonotypes between healthy human individuals. Study results and limitations: Clonotypes not shared had lower generation probabilities than those common to all four donors.

To note about this clone: Its antigen is not known.

The CDR3 sequence is 15 residues long. The V end lost 5 bases, the J end lost 7 bases, and 15 bases lay between the germline ends. The germline V gene has CDR1 SGHVS and CDR2 FQNEAQ. Sequencing used immunoSEQ multiplex PCR; TCRdb keeps in-frame clones, though not all of them. The sample lists over 850,000 clones; about four fifths were seen once. The rearrangement joins TRBV7-8 to TRBJ1-6; D unclear. The specimen sequenced was memory CD4+ T cells from PBMCs. The subset was: CD45RA-negative fraction. The clonotype comes from a man younger than 35 in good health. Some clones in this sample may be carry-over from other donors' samples. CDR3 protein: CASSLFGRENSPLHF. The DNA of the CDR3 is TGTGCCAGCAGCCTCTTCGGGAGAGAAAATTCACCCCTCCACTTT.